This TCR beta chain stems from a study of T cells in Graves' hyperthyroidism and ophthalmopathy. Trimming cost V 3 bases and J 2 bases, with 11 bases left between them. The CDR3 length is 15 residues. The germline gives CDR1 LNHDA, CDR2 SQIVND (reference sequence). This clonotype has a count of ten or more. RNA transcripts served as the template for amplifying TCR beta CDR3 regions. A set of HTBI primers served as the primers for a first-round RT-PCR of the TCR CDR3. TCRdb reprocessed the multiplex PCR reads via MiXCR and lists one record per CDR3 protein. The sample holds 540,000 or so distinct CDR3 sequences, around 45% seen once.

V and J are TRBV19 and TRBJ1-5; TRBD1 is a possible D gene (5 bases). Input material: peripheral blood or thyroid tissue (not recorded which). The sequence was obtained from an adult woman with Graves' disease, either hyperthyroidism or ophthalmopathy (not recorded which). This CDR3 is CASSMWWDGNQPQHF. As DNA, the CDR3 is TGTGCCAGTAGTATGTGGTGGGACGGCAATCAGCCCCAGCATTTT.